This T cell receptor (beta chain) was found in a study of shared clonotypes between healthy human individuals. On the study more broadly: Per-donor plates numbered three CD4 naive, three CD4 memory, two CD8 naive and one CD8 memory.

CDR3 size: 16 residues. With 3 bases clipped from V and 5 bases from J, the junction kept 13 bases outside the gene matches. Germline CDR1 reads SGHDT; CDR2 reads YYEEEE. The table came from immunoSEQ multiplex PCR; TCRdb's copy has only in-frame clones and leaves some out. The sample holds some 2,000,000 clones, roughly 95% seen once. The source is a man aged 18 to 30 in good health. J is TRBJ2-5 and V is TRBV5-6; 7 bases align to TRBD1. Material: naive CD4+ T cells sorted from blood. The sample's subset: CD45RA+ positively selected. CDR3 nucleotide sequence: TGTGCCAGCAGCTCAACAGGGGAGAGGGTAAAGGAGACCCAGTACTTC. This translates into CASSSTGERVKETQYF.